The 11 T cell receptor beta chains below were found in one sample sequenced in a study of T cells in narcolepsy. Sequencing used immunoSEQ multiplex PCR; TCRdb keeps in-frame clones, though not all of them. The sample holds fewer than 35,000 clones, around 79% seen once. Sequenced input: CD45RA- memory CD4+ T cells from PBMCs. The receptor source for this set is a human donor with narcolepsy.

The chain joins TRBV6-4 to TRBJ2-1, with 8 bases lining up with TRBD2. The CDR3 contains 15 residues. The junction had 11 bases not matched to a gene; V was cut back by 6 bases and J by 7 bases. Germline CDR1 MRHNA, CDR2 SNTAGT. The CDR3 DNA is TGTGCCAGCAGCCAACCGGGACTAGGCGTAAATGAGCAGTTCTTC. It encodes CASSQPGLGVNEQFF.

This clone appeared a few times. The rearrangement uses TRBV5-1 and TRBJ1-5, with TRBD1 identical over 8 bases. The V and J ends lost 4 bases and 7 bases, in that order; junction bases with no gene match: 7. From germline, CDR1 is SGHRS and CDR2 YFSETQ. The CDR3 has 14 amino acids. The chain's CDR3 is CASSQTGGEQPQHF. The DNA for the CDR3 is TGCGCCAGCAGCCAAACAGGGGGAGAACAGCCCCAGCATTTT.

This clone was seen only a few times. The chain employs TRBV27 and TRBJ2-1; D gene ambiguous. The CDR3 is made up of 15 amino acids. Germline values: CDR1 MNHEY, CDR2 SMNVEV (reference sequence). V lost 0 bases and J lost 2, with 8 bases in between. The CDR3 reads CASSLSTPTYNEQFF. The CDR3 DNA reads as TGTGCCAGCAGTTTATCCACACCCACCTACAATGAGCAGTTCTTC.

The CDR3 protein is CASSPGRQATQETQYF. The CDR3 nucleotides read TGCGCCAGCAGCCCGGGAAGACAAGCCACCCAAGAGACCCAGTACTTC. This chain connects TRBV5-1 to TRBJ2-5; tentatively, D is TRBD2 (5 bases). CDR3 length: 16 residues. Germline CDR1 and CDR2: SGHRS and YFSETQ. Trimming removed 4 bases from V and 1 base from J, with 17 bases in between.

V usage is TRBV5-6 and J usage is TRBJ1-2; D possibly corresponds to TRBD1 (6 bases). The CDR3 covers 13 residues. CDR1 is SGHDT, CDR2 YYEEEE, per germline. Trimming stripped 5 bases from V and 5 bases from J, with 13 bases between. The CDR3 DNA sequence: TGTGCCAGCAGGGGGGACACGATGTATGGCTACACCTTC. The encoded protein is CASRGDTMYGYTF.

The rearrangement joins TRBV28 to TRBJ2-2, with 11 bases identical to TRBD2. V lost 3 bases and J lost 6; bases outside the gene matches: 9. The germline V gene encodes CDR1 MDHEN and CDR2 SYDVKM. This CDR3 region has 17 residues. The CDR3 DNA reads as TGTGCCAGCAGTTTCTTAGCGGGAGGGCCAAACGCCGGGGAGCTGTTTTTT. It yields the protein CASSFLAGGPNAGELFF.

The rearrangement links TRBV9 to TRBJ2-7; possibly TRBD1 for D (5 bases). CDR3 length: 16 residues. The germline gives CDR1 SGDLS, CDR2 YYNGEE. The V gene lost 0 bases and the J gene lost 2 bases, with 15 bases spanning the gap. This CDR3 reads CASSVEPGKRPYEQYF. CDR3 in DNA: TGTGCCAGCAGCGTAGAGCCAGGGAAGAGACCCTACGAGCAGTACTTC.

V gene TRBV5-4 combines with J gene TRBJ2-7; D is uncertain. The germline V gene encodes CDR1 SGHNT and CDR2 YYREEE (reference sequence). This CDR3 spans 14 amino acids. V lost 4 bases, J lost 1 base, and 12 bases lay in between. The CDR3 region has the DNA TGTGCCAGCAGCCCGGAAGTGGCATCCTACGAGCAGTACTTC. Protein: CASSPEVASYEQYF. Supplemented by reference TRBV5-4 and TRBJ2-7, the full variable domain reads ETGVTQSPTHLIKTRGQQVTLRCSSQSGHNTVSWYQQALGQGPQFIFQYYREEENGRGNFPPRFSGLQFPNYSSELNVNALELDDSALYLCASSPEVASYEQYFGPGTRLTVT.

The rearrangement joins TRBV7-9 to TRBJ1-5; TRBD1 is a possible D gene (5 bases). The germline V gene encodes CDR1 SEHNR and CDR2 FQNEAQ (reference sequence). The V end lost 3 bases, the J end lost 5 bases, and 8 bases lay between the germline ends. This CDR3 has 13 amino acids. This CDR3 reads CASSLAGDQPQHF. For the CDR3, the DNA is TGTGCCAGCAGCTTGGCGGGGGATCAGCCCCAGCATTTT.

V usage is TRBV19 and J usage is TRBJ1-5; D not resolved. Germline values: CDR1 LNHDA, CDR2 SQIVND (reference sequence). V was trimmed by 3 bases and J by 4 bases, leaving 7 bases between them. CDR3 length: 13 residues. The CDR3 coding sequence is TGTGCCAGTAGTATGGACCGTAATCAGCCCCAGCATTTT. Translating gives CASSMDRNQPQHF.

This clone has a single count. This chain uses TRBV11-2 with TRBJ2-7; TRBD2 agrees at 7 bases. V was pared by 10 bases and J by 1 base, with 13 bases of the junction left unmatched. The CDR3 covers 15 residues. CDR1 and CDR2 from the germline V gene are SGHAT and FQNNGV. The CDR3 bases are TGTGCCACCGAGCCCTCGGGGGGTGATTCCTACGAGCAGTACTTC. This codes for CATEPSGGDSYEQYF.